The 32 T cell receptor beta chains in this list originate from one sample, sequenced in a study of cytomegalovirus exposure and HLA in healthy donors (dated by TCRdb to the late 2010s). Library construction relied on the immunoSEQ multiplex PCR assay. For the multiplex PCR, a mixture combining 60 forward primers for TCR Vbeta segments and 13 reverse primers for TCR Jbeta segments was used. Not all clones reach the TCRdb copy of this immuneACCESS table, which keeps in-frame sequences only. Checked studies attribute under half of the gap to unresolved V genes and leave the rest unexplained. Within this sample are under 55,000 clones, with about 78% of them counted one time only. The ten largest clones represent 3.4% of the sample. Material for sequencing was PBMCs. The receptors were sampled from a woman aged 25 to 45 in good health and CMV-seronegative.

This clone was counted once. The chain has TRBV4-2 and TRBJ2-1; D remains unclear. Germline CDR1 is LGHNA and CDR2 is YNFKEQ. Trimming shortened V by 1 base and J by 0 bases, and 13 bases separated the two germline ends. The CDR3 extends over 17 amino acids. CDR3: CASSQGLAVSSYNEQFF. The DNA of the CDR3 is TGTGCCAGCAGCCAAGGCCTTGCGGTGAGCTCCTACAATGAGCAGTTCTTC.

The chain uses TRBV29-1 and TRBJ2-3, with 10 bases that match TRBD1. The CDR3 extends over 15 amino acids. The germline V gene has CDR1 SQVTM and CDR2 ANQGSEA. Unmatched junction bases numbered 15, after V lost 7 bases and J lost 8 bases. This chain's CDR3 is CSGGTGALASGTQYF. In DNA form, the CDR3 reads TGCAGCGGGGGGACAGGGGCTCTAGCGTCGGGTACGCAGTATTTT.

The chain couples TRBV5-8 to TRBJ2-3; 14 nucleotides match TRBD2. Germline CDR1 SGHTS, CDR2 YDEGEE. This CDR3 spans 18 amino acids. V dropped 4 bases and J dropped 2; count of bases not matched to a gene: 9. The CDR3 region is CASSLGLAGASNTDTQYF. CDR3 sequence (DNA): TGTGCCAGCAGCCTGGGACTAGCGGGGGCCTCCAACACAGATACGCAGTATTTT.

This clone was found once. The V and J genes are TRBV7-8 and TRBJ2-1; D gene unclear. The CDR3 loop spans 14 amino acids. Trimming removed 2 bases at V and 5 bases at J, with 10 bases between. CDR1 is SGHVS and CDR2 is FQNEAQ in the germline V gene. The DNA for the CDR3 is TGTGCCAGCAGCTTATACGGAGCGAACAATGAGCAGTTCTTC. This encodes CASSLYGANNEQFF.

The chain joins TRBV30 to TRBJ1-6; D perhaps matches TRBD1 (5 bases). Trimming cost V 7 bases and J 10 bases, with 17 bases left between them. The CDR3 is 13 amino acids. Germline V gene data show CDR1 as GTSNPN and CDR2 as SVGIG (reference sequence). CDR3 sequence reads: CASTAQGNSPLHF. DNA of the CDR3: TGTGCCTCTACCGCGCAGGGTAACTCACCCCTCCACTTT.

CDR3 DNA sequence: TGTGCCAGCAGTAGCCTTAGCGGGGGGCAGACAGATACGCAGTATTTT. Its translation is CASSSLSGGQTDTQYF. The chain recombines TRBV6-4 with TRBJ2-3; 10 nucleotides align to TRBD2. This CDR3 region has 16 residues. V was pared by 5 bases and J by 3 bases, with 8 bases of the junction left unmatched. Looked up from germline, CDR1 is MRHNA and CDR2 is SNTAGT.

The chain links TRBV28 to TRBJ2-7; 9 bases map to TRBD1. Trimming at V came to 6 bases and at J to 5 bases, leaving 8 bases not matched to a gene. Germline V CDR1 and CDR2: MDHEN, SYDVKM. The CDR3 consists of 14 residues. For the CDR3, the DNA is TGTGCCAGCAGCTCTGAGGACAGGGGACACGAGCAGTACTTC. The encoded protein is CASSSEDRGHEQYF.

V gene TRBV28 combines with J gene TRBJ1-5, with a weak D call TRBD1 (5 bases). V gave up 3 bases and J gave up 3 bases, with 21 bases separating them. There are 18 residues in the CDR3. Looked up from germline, CDR1 is MDHEN and CDR2 is SYDVKM. Here the CDR3 reads CASSFSTLRGAANQPQHF. The CDR3, as DNA: TGTGCCAGCAGTTTCAGCACTCTTCGCGGGGCAGCCAATCAGCCCCAGCATTTT.

The V and J genes are TRBV29-1 and TRBJ2-6; 8 nucleotides agree with TRBD1. Per the germline V gene, CDR1 is SQVTM and CDR2 is ANQGSEA. V lost 4 bases and J lost 0; bases outside the gene matches: 11. The CDR3 contains 18 residues. CDR3: CSVAGAGTGLSGANVLTF. The CDR3 DNA reads TGCAGCGTTGCGGGAGCCGGGACAGGCCTCTCTGGGGCCAACGTCCTGACTTTC.

The sample holds a few counts of this clone. CDR3 nucleotides: TGTGCCAGCAGTCGGACAGGGGGCGGCTATGGCTACACCTTC. Translation gives CASSRTGGGYGYTF. This chain uses TRBV28 with TRBJ1-2, with 11 positions matching TRBD1. V lost 5 bases to trimming and J lost 4 bases; unmatched junction nucleotides: 3. The length of the CDR3 is 14 residues. Germline CDR1 is MDHEN and CDR2 is SYDVKM.

In this sample, this clone turned up once. The gene calls are TRBV29-1 and TRBJ2-3; 7 bases line up with TRBD2. The CDR3 runs 16 residues. Per the germline V gene, CDR1 is SQVTM and CDR2 is ANQGSEA. With V trimmed by 3 bases and J by 0 bases, 9 bases remained unmatched. The CDR3 region is CSVDTRLAISTDTQYF. The CDR3 DNA follows: TGCAGCGTTGACACGCGACTAGCAATAAGCACAGATACGCAGTATTTT.

Concerning this clone itself: An end of the junction differs from the germline gene, which may be a read error. The V gene is TRBV7-6, the J gene TRBJ1-6; maybe TRBD1 (6 bases). Germline V gene sequence: CDR1 SGHVS, CDR2 FNYEAQ. This CDR3 is built from 15 residues. The CDR3 spells CASSLATGYSSPLHF. The CDR3 DNA sequence: TGTGCCAGCAGCTTAGCCACAGGGTATAGTTCACCCCTCCACTTT.

The rearrangement joins TRBV4-2 to TRBJ2-6; D possibly corresponds to TRBD1 (6 bases). Germline-derived CDR1 and CDR2 are LGHNA and YNFKEQ. With 0 bases removed from V and 0 bases from J, the gap between germline ends came to 15 bases. The CDR3 is 19 residues long. The CDR3 DNA follows: TGTGCCAGCAGCCAAGAAAGGGACACGGGGAGCTCTGGGGCCAACGTCCTGACTTTC. It translates to CASSQERDTGSSGANVLTF.

J is TRBJ2-5 and V is TRBV7-7; 9 bases line up with TRBD1. Germline values: CDR1 SSHAT, CDR2 FNYEAQ (reference sequence). The CDR3 loop spans 14 amino acids. With V trimmed by 1 base and J by 5 bases, 2 bases remained unmatched. CDR3 region: CASSLEGTGETQYF. CDR3 DNA sequence: TGTGCCAGCAGCTTAGAAGGGACAGGGGAGACCCAGTACTTC.

V is TRBV4-2 and J is TRBJ2-7, with no clear D. The CDR3 runs 13 residues. CDR1 and CDR2 (germline): LGHNA, YNFKEQ. Trimming cost V 5 bases and J 3 bases, with 11 bases left between them. The CDR3 sequence: CASSSGAIYEQYF. In nucleotides, the CDR3 is TGTGCCAGCAGCTCCGGAGCGATCTACGAGCAGTACTTC.

This clone was recorded a few times. The chain recombines TRBV7-3 with TRBJ2-3, with a possible D match to TRBD2 (6 bases). CDR3 size: 13 residues. V was pared by 4 bases and J by 3 bases, with 8 bases between. Germline V gene lookup returns CDR1 SGHTA and CDR2 FQGTGA. CDR3 loop: CASSYGSTDTQYF. The CDR3 nucleotides read TGTGCCAGCAGCTACGGGAGTACAGATACGCAGTATTTT.

This clone ranks as medium-sized. This rearrangement joins TRBV4-2 to TRBJ2-1, with D possibly TRBD2 on 6 matching bases. CDR1 and CDR2 (germline): LGHNA, YNFKEQ. This CDR3 contains 16 residues. The ends were cut back, 0 bases at V and 4 bases at J, with 13 bases in the middle. The CDR3 loop is CASSQDGSGQYNEQFF. The CDR3 DNA follows: TGTGCCAGCAGCCAAGATGGTAGCGGCCAATACAATGAGCAGTTCTTC.

The rearrangement uses TRBV7-2 and TRBJ2-3; D unclear. V was clipped by 2 bases and J by 4 bases, with 4 bases between them. The CDR3 loop spans 12 amino acids. Per the germline V gene, CDR1 is SGHTA and CDR2 is FQGNSA. The CDR3 here is CASSLLADTQYF. The DNA of the CDR3 is TGTGCCAGCAGCTTATTAGCAGATACGCAGTATTTT.

The chain recombines TRBV7-6 with TRBJ2-7; possibly TRBD1 for D (6 bases). Germline CDR1 reads SGHVS; CDR2 reads FNYEAQ. The CDR3 totals 19 residues. The V end lost 1 base, the J end lost 4 bases, and 26 bases lay between the germline ends. This CDR3 reads CASSLVDGSRAGVPYEQYF. The CDR3 nucleotides read TGTGCCAGCAGCTTAGTCGATGGGTCGCGCGCAGGGGTCCCGTACGAGCAGTACTTC.

This clone occurred a few times. The genes are TRBV29-1 and TRBJ2-1; no clear D. The V gene's germline CDR1 is SQVTM and CDR2 ANQGSEA. V lost 2 bases, J lost 5 bases, and 7 bases lay in between. The length of the CDR3 is 12 residues. The CDR3 DNA is TGCAGCGTTGAACATCGAGACAATGAGCAGTTCTTC. Translation gives CSVEHRDNEQFF.

V and J are TRBV29-1 and TRBJ2-2, with a weak D call TRBD2 (7 bases). Germline loops: CDR1 SQVTM, CDR2 ANQGSEA. The CDR3 has 12 amino acids. The CDR3 bases are TGCCGGGGGGCTCGAGGCACCGGGGAGCTGTTTTTT. The encoded protein is CRGARGTGELFF.

The rearrangement links TRBV5-4 to TRBJ1-2, with 10 bases lining up with TRBD1. The CDR3 is 16 amino acids. Germline V gene sequence: CDR1 SGHNT, CDR2 YYREEE (reference sequence). J gave up 8 bases and V 3 bases, and 13 bases lay outside the gene matches. The CDR3 loop reads CASSSDATGGRKGYTF. CDR3 sequence (DNA): TGTGCCAGCAGCTCAGATGCGACAGGGGGCAGAAAGGGCTACACCTTC. The entire variable domain, with the rest obtained from reference TRBV5-4 and TRBJ1-2, is as follows: ETGVTQSPTHLIKTRGQQVTLRCSSQSGHNTVSWYQQALGQGPQFIFQYYREEENGRGNFPPRFSGLQFPNYSSELNVNALELDDSALYLCASSSDATGGRKGYTFGSGTRLTVV.

This chain connects TRBV30 to TRBJ1-3; D is undetermined. The CDR3 spans 12 residues. Trimming left V 0 bases short and J 3 bases short, with 3 bases between. The V gene's germline CDR1 is GTSNPN and CDR2 SVGIG (reference sequence). In DNA form, the CDR3 reads TGTGCCTGGAGTGTATATGGAAACACCATATATTTT. Its protein product is CAWSVYGNTIYF.

The V and J genes are TRBV30 and TRBJ1-1, with TRBD1 as a possible D gene (6 bases). V lost 2 bases, J lost 1 base, and 8 bases lay in between. The CDR3 extends over 13 amino acids. Germline assignment: CDR1 GTSNPN and CDR2 SVGIG (reference sequence). The CDR3 nucleotides are TGTGCCTGGAGTCGGACAGAGAACACTGAAGCTTTCTTT. Encoded protein: CAWSRTENTEAFF.

V is TRBV7-9 and J is TRBJ1-5, with 8 positions matching TRBD1. The CDR3 has 16 amino acids. Trimming took 5 bases from V and 3 from J; bases not matched to a gene: 9. Germline V gives CDR1 SEHNR, CDR2 FQNEAQ (reference sequence). The CDR3 sequence: CASSLWTGRNNQPQHF. CDR3 sequence (DNA): TGTGCCAGCAGCCTATGGACAGGGCGGAACAATCAGCCCCAGCATTTT.

This clone was counted between two and nine times. The rearrangement joins TRBV9 to TRBJ2-7, with D perhaps matching TRBD1 (6 bases). The germline CDR1 and CDR2 sequences are SGDLS and YYNGEE. Trimming removed 4 bases from V and 3 bases from J, with 17 bases in between. The CDR3 has 15 residues. Here the CDR3 DNA reads TGTGCCAGCAGCCCCCACTTAACAGGGAACTACGAGCAGTACTTC. Its translation: CASSPHLTGNYEQYF.

The chain links TRBV9 to TRBJ2-1; TRBD1 agrees at 10 bases. CDR3 length: 16 residues. The germline gives CDR1 SGDLS, CDR2 YYNGEE. V lost 0 bases, J lost 8 bases, and 8 bases stayed unmatched. This CDR3 is CASSVVSGQGMYEQFF. The DNA for the CDR3 is TGTGCCAGCAGCGTAGTTTCGGGACAGGGGATGTATGAGCAGTTCTTC.

This clone was counted a few times. The chain carries TRBV5-4 and TRBJ1-1; D not certain. This CDR3 contains 13 residues. The germline gives CDR1 SGHNT, CDR2 YYREEE (reference sequence). V was cut by 5 bases and J by 3 bases, with 11 bases left in between. CDR3 sequence reads: CASSWGVDTEAFF. As DNA, the CDR3 is TGTGCCAGCAGTTGGGGAGTGGACACTGAAGCTTTCTTT.

V and J are TRBV6-1 and TRBJ1-1; D is ambiguous. Germline V CDR1 and CDR2: MNHNS, SASEGT. V was shortened by 0 bases and J by 6 bases, with 14 bases between the two germline ends. The CDR3 has 15 amino acids. Here the CDR3 reads CASSEARWSSAEAFF. The CDR3, as DNA: TGTGCCAGCAGTGAAGCTCGGTGGAGTTCAGCTGAAGCTTTCTTT.

This clone showed up many times. The chain has TRBV6-4 and TRBJ2-2; tentative D call: TRBD1 (6 bases). CDR1 and CDR2 (germline): MRHNA, SNTAGT. The germline V and J ends were trimmed by 0 bases and 3 bases, with 11 bases remaining between them. The CDR3 has 16 residues. CDR3 amino acids: CASSDSYAGDTGELFF. The CDR3 DNA reads as TGTGCCAGCAGTGACTCTTACGCAGGGGACACCGGGGAGCTGTTTTTT.

V gene TRBV19 combines with J gene TRBJ1-1, with D maybe TRBD1 (6 bases). This CDR3 has 12 residues. Germline V gene data show CDR1 as LNHDA and CDR2 as SQIVND (reference sequence). V was cut by 6 bases and J by 4 bases, with 9 bases left in between. In DNA form, the CDR3 reads TGTGCCAGTAGCCACAGGGTCACTGAAGCTTTCTTT. The encoded protein is CASSHRVTEAFF.

The rearrangement links TRBV7-7 to TRBJ2-1; TRBD2 matches 8 bases. The ends lost 5 bases at V and 8 bases at J; junction bases unmatched: 11. CDR3 size: 15 residues. Germline CDR1 reads SSHAT; CDR2 reads FNYEAQ (reference sequence). As DNA, the CDR3 is TGTGCCAGCAGCCCCCGTTTAAGCGGGAGTTATGAGCAGTTCTTC. Its protein product is CASSPRLSGSYEQFF.